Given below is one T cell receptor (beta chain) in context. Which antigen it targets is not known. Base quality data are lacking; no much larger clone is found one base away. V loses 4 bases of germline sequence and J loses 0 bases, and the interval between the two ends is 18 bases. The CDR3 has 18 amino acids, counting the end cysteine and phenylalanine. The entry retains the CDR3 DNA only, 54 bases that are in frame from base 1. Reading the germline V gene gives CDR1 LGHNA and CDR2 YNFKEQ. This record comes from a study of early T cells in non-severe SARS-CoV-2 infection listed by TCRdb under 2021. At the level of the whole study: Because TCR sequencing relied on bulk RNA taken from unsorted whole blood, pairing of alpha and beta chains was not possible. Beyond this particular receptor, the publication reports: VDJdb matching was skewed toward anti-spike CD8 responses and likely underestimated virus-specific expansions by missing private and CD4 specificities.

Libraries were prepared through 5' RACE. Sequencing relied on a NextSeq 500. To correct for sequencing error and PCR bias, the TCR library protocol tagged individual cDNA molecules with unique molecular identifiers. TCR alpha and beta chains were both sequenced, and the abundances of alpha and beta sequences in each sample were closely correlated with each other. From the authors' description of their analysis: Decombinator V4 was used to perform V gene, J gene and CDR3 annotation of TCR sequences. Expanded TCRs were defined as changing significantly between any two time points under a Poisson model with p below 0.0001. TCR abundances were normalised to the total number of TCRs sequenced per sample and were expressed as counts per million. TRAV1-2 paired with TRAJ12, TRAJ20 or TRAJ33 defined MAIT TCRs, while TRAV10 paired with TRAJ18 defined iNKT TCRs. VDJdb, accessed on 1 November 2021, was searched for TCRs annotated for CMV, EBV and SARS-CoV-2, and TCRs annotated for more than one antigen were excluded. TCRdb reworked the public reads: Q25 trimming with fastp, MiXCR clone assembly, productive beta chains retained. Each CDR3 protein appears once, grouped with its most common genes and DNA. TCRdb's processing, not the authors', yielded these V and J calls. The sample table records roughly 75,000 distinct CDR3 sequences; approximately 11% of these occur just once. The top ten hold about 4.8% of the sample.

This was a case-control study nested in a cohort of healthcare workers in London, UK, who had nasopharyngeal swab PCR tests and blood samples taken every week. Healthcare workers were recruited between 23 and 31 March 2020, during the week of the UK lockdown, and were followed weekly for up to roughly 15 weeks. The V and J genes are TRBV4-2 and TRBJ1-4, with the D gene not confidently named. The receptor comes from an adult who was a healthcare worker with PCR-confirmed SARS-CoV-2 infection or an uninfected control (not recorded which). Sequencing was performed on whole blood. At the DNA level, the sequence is TGTGCCAGCAGCCGGGTCGTCCGTTCTACCTCAACTAATGAAAAACTGTTTTTT. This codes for CASSRVVRSTSTNEKLFF.